The 3 T cell receptor beta chains in this list originate from one sample, sequenced in a study of blood T cell repertoires in COVID-19. Only in-frame clones appear in the TCRdb table, and some are missing; sequencing was by immunoSEQ multiplex PCR. The repertoire holds about 150,000 clones, with around 90% as singletons. The source material was peripheral blood. Source of these receptors: a man between 60 and 70 years old with acute or convalescent COVID-19.

V usage is TRBV2 and J usage is TRBJ1-2, with TRBD1 matching over 9 bases. The CDR3 covers 15 residues. V lost 6 bases, J lost 4 bases, and 9 bases stayed unmatched. CDR1 is SNHLY and CDR2 is FYNNEI in the germline V gene. The CDR3 region is CASSSRQGGPYGYTF. In DNA form, the CDR3 reads TGTGCCAGCAGCTCCCGACAGGGGGGGCCCTATGGCTACACCTTC.

This CDR3 is CASRPGTDNLYGYTF. The DNA of the CDR3 is TGTGCCAGCAGACCCGGGACAGATAACCTCTATGGCTACACCTTC. This chain joins TRBV7-9 and TRBJ1-2; 7 nucleotides agree with TRBD1. The germline V gene encodes CDR1 SEHNR and CDR2 FQNEAQ (reference sequence). CDR3 length equals 15 residues. The J segment lost 4 bases and the V segment lost 6 bases, leaving 11 bases of the junction unmatched.

The genes are TRBV5-1 and TRBJ1-1, with 10 bases fitting TRBD1. This CDR3 has 14 amino acids. Germline lookup yields CDR1 SGHRS and CDR2 YFSETQ. The trim removed 6 bases at V and 7 bases at J, leaving 9 bases unmatched. The chain's CDR3 is CASMEKGQGFEAFF. CDR3 DNA sequence: TGCGCCAGCATGGAAAAGGGACAGGGGTTTGAAGCTTTCTTT.